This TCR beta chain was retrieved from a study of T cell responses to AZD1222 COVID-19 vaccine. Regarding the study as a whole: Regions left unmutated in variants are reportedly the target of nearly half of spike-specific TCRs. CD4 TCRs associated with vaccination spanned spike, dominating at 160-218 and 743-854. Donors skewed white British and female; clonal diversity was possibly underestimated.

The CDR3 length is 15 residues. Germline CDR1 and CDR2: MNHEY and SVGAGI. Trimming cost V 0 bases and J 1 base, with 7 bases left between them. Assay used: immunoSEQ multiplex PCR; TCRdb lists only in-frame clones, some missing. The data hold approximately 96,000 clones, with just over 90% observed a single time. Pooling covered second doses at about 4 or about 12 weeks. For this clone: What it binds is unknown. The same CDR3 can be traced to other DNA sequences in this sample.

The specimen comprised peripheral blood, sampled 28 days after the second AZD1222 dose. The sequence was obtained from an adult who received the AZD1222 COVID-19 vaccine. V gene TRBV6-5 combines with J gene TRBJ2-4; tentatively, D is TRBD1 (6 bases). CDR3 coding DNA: TGTGCCAGCAGTTACTCGAGGGGGGCCAAAAACATTCAGTACTTC. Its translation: CASSYSRGAKNIQYF.